This T cell receptor beta chain came from a study of sequential checkpoint blockade in melanoma. Study in general: TCRbeta immunosequencing was performed on DNA from 85 to 100 pretreatment melanoma tumor samples. Twenty-two patients had matched tumor biopsies before treatment and at week 13 after nivolumab or ipilimumab alone.

General study results and limits: In arm A, pretreatment tumor clonality was associated with response.

This clone was seen only a few times. Antigen: not known. Treatment here: randomized to nivolumab then ipilimumab (arm A) or the reverse (arm B). The assay was immunoSEQ multiplex PCR, and TCRdb's table has in-frame clones only and misses some. The table lists about 11,000 clones, roughly 28% of them singletons. Per the germline V gene, CDR1 is SGHNT and CDR2 is YENEEA. The CDR3 has 15 residues. Trimming removed 3 bases from V and 4 bases from J, with 13 bases in between. This receptor was obtained from a human donor with melanoma. Sequenced material: tumor tissue (inferred from file names), taken from a patient given nivolumab and ipilimumab in sequence. V and J are TRBV11-3 and TRBJ2-1; D is possibly TRBD2 (5 bases). CDR3 loop: CASSFPSQGYNEQFF. The CDR3 coding sequence is TGTGCCAGCAGCTTTCCTAGCCAAGGATACAATGAGCAGTTCTTC.